These 22 T cell receptor beta chains originate from one sample sequenced in a study of breast tumors, draining lymph nodes, adjacent tissues. One entry per CDR3 protein results from TCRdb running MiXCR on the multiplex PCR reads. Of approximately 230,000 distinct CDR3 sequences in the sample, less than 35% were seen once. The lymph nodes were axillary draining lymph nodes from breast cancer patients. Sequenced sample: axillary lymph node tissue. The origin of the receptors is a female donor with breast cancer. Some clones in this sample may be carry-over from other donors' samples.

This clonotype was observed once. The rearrangement uses TRBV20-1 and TRBJ2-1; 12 bases map to TRBD2. The CDR3 runs 19 residues. CDR1 is DFQATT and CDR2 is SNEGSKA in the germline V gene (reference sequence). J was trimmed by 0 bases and V by 1 base; bases with no gene match: 10. CDR3 in amino acids: CSARGPGLAGGVSYNEQFF. CDR3 coding DNA: TGCAGTGCTAGAGGCCCGGGGCTAGCGGGAGGGGTCTCCTACAATGAGCAGTTCTTC.

CDR3 protein: CATSRGQVNQPQHF. DNA for the CDR3: TGTGCCACCAGCAGAGGACAGGTCAATCAGCCCCAGCATTTT. The chain recombines TRBV15 with TRBJ1-5; TRBD1 is a possible D gene (6 bases). The CDR3 contains 14 residues. Germline V gene data show CDR1 as LNHNV and CDR2 as YYDKDF (reference sequence). V was shortened by 1 base and J by 3 bases, with 7 bases between the two germline ends.

This sequence joins TRBV9 and TRBJ1-2, with 9 bases lining up with TRBD1. The CDR3 covers 14 residues. V shed 2 bases, J shed 2 bases, and the junction held 1 base outside the gene matches. Germline V gives CDR1 SGDLS, CDR2 YYNGEE. The CDR3 DNA reads TGTGCCAGCAGCGTTGGGACAGGGAACTATGGCTACACCTTC. Translating gives CASSVGTGNYGYTF.

This clonotype was recorded at least ten times. The V gene is TRBV7-3, the J gene TRBJ2-5; D unresolved. Between the trimmed V and J ends, which lost 2 bases and 7 bases, there was a span of 11 bases. CDR1 and CDR2 (germline): SGHTA, FQGTGA. The CDR3 is 13 amino acids. This chain's CDR3 is CASSLVVAATQYF. In DNA, the CDR3 is TGTGCCAGCAGCTTAGTAGTTGCTGCGACCCAGTACTTC.

V usage is TRBV4-3 and J usage is TRBJ2-3, with 10 nucleotides matching TRBD1. Per germline, CDR1 LGHNA and CDR2 YSLEER. The V segment lost 0 bases and the J segment 3 bases; nucleotides outside the gene matches: 3. The CDR3 totals 16 residues. The chain's CDR3 is CASSQETGGGTDTQYF. The CDR3 nucleotides read TGCGCCAGCAGCCAAGAGACAGGGGGCGGGACAGATACGCAGTATTTT.

At least ten counts were recorded for this clonotype. A read error may account for a junction end that differs from germline. The V call is TRBV6-6, the J call TRBJ1-2; 7 nucleotides agree with TRBD1. This CDR3 region has 15 residues. Germline V gene sequence: CDR1 MNHNY, CDR2 SVGAGI (reference sequence). The CDR3 region is CASSHSTEGARGYTF. The CDR3 nucleotides are TGTGCCAGCAGTCACTCGACCGAGGGGGCGAGAGGCTACACCTTC.

The V call is TRBV19, the J call TRBJ2-5; 12 bases match TRBD1. CDR3 length equals 15 residues. V was pared by 7 bases and J by 5 bases, with 8 bases of the junction left unmatched. Germline CDR1 LNHDA, CDR2 SQIVND (reference sequence). The CDR3 spells CASTIGTGGYETQYF. The CDR3 bases are TGTGCCAGTACCATTGGGACAGGGGGCTACGAGACCCAGTACTTC.

This clonotype has a count of ten or more. V gene TRBV24-1 combines with J gene TRBJ2-1; 8 nucleotides align to TRBD1. CDR3 length: 15 amino acids. After removal of 5 bases from V and 4 bases from J, the junction contained 6 bases not matched to a gene. The germline CDR1 and CDR2 sequences are KGHDR and SFDVKD. The CDR3 bases are TGTGCCACCAGTGGGACAGGGAGCGGATACAATGAGCAGTTCTTC. Its translation: CATSGTGSGYNEQFF.

This clonotype was observed at least ten times. The V and J genes are TRBV20-1 and TRBJ2-3, with TRBD1 matching over 11 bases. J was trimmed by 1 base and V by 3 bases; bases with no gene match: 6. The CDR3 totals 16 residues. The germline gives CDR1 DFQATT, CDR2 SNEGSKA (reference sequence). The CDR3 sequence is CSASGQGAWGTDTQYF. CDR3 nucleotide sequence: TGCAGTGCTAGCGGACAGGGGGCTTGGGGCACAGATACGCAGTATTTT.

V and J are TRBV19 and TRBJ1-2, with D possibly TRBD1 on 5 matching bases. This CDR3 has 14 amino acids. V lost 4 bases, J lost 1 base, and 10 bases lay in between. Germline CDR1 LNHDA, CDR2 SQIVND (reference sequence). The chain's CDR3 is CASSTFQGNYGYTF. The DNA for the CDR3 is TGTGCCAGTAGTACCTTCCAGGGTAACTATGGCTACACCTTC.

This clonotype was counted at least ten times. The rearrangement joins TRBV7-2 to TRBJ2-1; TRBD2 agrees at 9 bases. Per the germline V gene, CDR1 is SGHTA and CDR2 is FQGNSA. The CDR3 totals 15 residues. The V segment lost 2 bases and the J segment 9 bases; nucleotides outside the gene matches: 8. The CDR3 region is CASSLSGGRAGEQFF. In DNA, the CDR3 is TGTGCCAGCAGCTTATCGGGCGGGAGGGCCGGTGAGCAGTTCTTC.

The CDR3 loop reads CASSLRGIAYNERFF. The CDR3 nucleotides are TGTGCCAGCAGCTTAAGGGGGATTGCCTACAATGAACGGTTCTTC. The rearrangement links TRBV7-3 to TRBJ2-1, with D perhaps matching TRBD1 or TRBD2 (5 bases each). Germline V gene data show CDR1 as SGHTA and CDR2 as FQGTGA. Trimming took off 1 base at V and 15 bases at J, with 22 bases between the two ends. CDR3 length: 15 amino acids.

The V call is TRBV28, the J call TRBJ1-5, with 7 bases that match TRBD1. Germline loops: CDR1 MDHEN, CDR2 SYDVKM. The CDR3 contains 13 residues. J was trimmed by 10 bases and V by 5 bases; bases with no gene match: 8. The CDR3 coding sequence is TGTGCCAGCAGTGTAGGGGGCCACGGACCCCAGCATTTT. As protein: CASSVGGHGPQHF. Combining the CDR3 with reference TRBV28 and TRBJ1-5 gives the whole variable domain DVKVTQSSRYLVKRTGEKVFLECVQDMDHENMFWYRQDPGLGLRLIYFSYDVKMKEKGDIPEGYSVSREKKERFSLILESASTNQTSMYLCASSVGGHGPQHFGDGTRLSIL.

This clonotype was seen a few times. This may arise from a read error, as a much more abundant clone is one base away. The chain links TRBV9 to TRBJ2-1; 8 bases fit TRBD2. This CDR3 has 14 amino acids. Germline assignment: CDR1 SGDLS and CDR2 YYNGEE. The CDR3 DNA is TGTGCCAGCAGCGTAACTAGCGGTTTAAATGAGCAGTCCTTC. Encoded protein: CASSVTSGLNEQSF. Combining the CDR3 with reference TRBV9 and TRBJ2-1 gives the whole variable domain DSGVTQTPKHLITATGQRVTLRCSPRSGDLSVYWYQQSLDQGLQFLIQYYNGEERAKGNILERFSAQQFPDLHSELNLSSLELGDSALYFCASSVTSGLNEQSFGPGTRLTVL.

Many counts were recorded for this clonotype. The chain couples TRBV20-1 to TRBJ2-7; D call uncertain. From germline, CDR1 is DFQATT and CDR2 SNEGSKA (reference sequence). Between the trimmed V and J ends, which lost 0 bases and 7 bases, there was a span of 22 bases. There are 16 residues in the CDR3. The CDR3 loop is CSAREGRASRFEEQYF. In nucleotides, the CDR3 is TGCAGTGCTAGAGAGGGTCGGGCTAGTCGGTTTGAGGAGCAGTACTTC.

V gene TRBV5-1 combines with J gene TRBJ1-5, with D uncertain. Germline V gene data show CDR1 as SGHRS and CDR2 as YFSETQ. This CDR3 region has 17 residues. V lost 4 bases, J lost 2 bases, and 19 bases lay in between. CDR3 bases: TGCGCCAGCAGCCCATTAGCTAGCGGGGTAGGCAATCAGCCCCAGCATTTT. Its protein is CASSPLASGVGNQPQHF.

The rearrangement uses TRBV7-2 and TRBJ1-1; D call uncertain. CDR3 length: 14 residues. Germline loops: CDR1 SGHTA, CDR2 FQGNSA. V lost 2 bases to trimming and J lost 4 bases, with 11 bases between them. DNA of the CDR3: TGTGCCAGCAGCTTAAGTTTAGTAGGCACTGAAGCTTTCTTT. Amino acids: CASSLSLVGTEAFF.

The chain recombines TRBV6-6 with TRBJ2-5, with TRBD1 identical over 7 bases. There are 15 residues in the CDR3. V trimming: 5 bases; J trimming: 2 bases; junction bases outside the gene matches: 8. Per germline, CDR1 MNHNY and CDR2 SVGAGI (reference sequence). The CDR3 DNA is TGTGCCAGCAGTGGGGGACAGAGAGATCAAGAGACCCAGTACTTC. Translation gives CASSGGQRDQETQYF.

This clonotype was found many times. The V gene is TRBV20-1, the J gene TRBJ2-1; 11 bases align to TRBD2. Germline CDR1 is DFQATT and CDR2 is SNEGSKA (reference sequence). V gave up 0 bases and J gave up 6 bases; unmatched junction bases: 4. The CDR3 is 15 residues long. DNA for the CDR3: TGCAGTGCTAGAGACCTAGCGGGAGGCGGCAATGAGCAGTTCTTC. Its protein product is CSARDLAGGGNEQFF.

This chain joins TRBV30 and TRBJ2-2; a weak D match, TRBD2 (6 bases). The CDR3 loop spans 15 amino acids. Trimming took 1 base from V and 6 from J, leaving 15 bases between them. CDR1 is GTSNPN and CDR2 is SVGIG in the germline V gene (reference sequence). CDR3 bases: TGTGCCTGGAGTGATGCCGGGACGGGAGCCGGGGAGCTGTTTTTT. The encoded protein is CAWSDAGTGAGELFF.

The chain has TRBV2 and TRBJ2-5, with D possibly matching TRBD1 (7 bases). V lost 7 bases to trimming and J lost 1 base, with 16 bases between them. The CDR3 sequence is 15 residues long. In germline, CDR1 is SNHLY, CDR2 FYNNEI. CDR3 bases: TGTGCCAGCACCAGAGCAGGGGGAGGCCAAGAGACCCAGTACTTC. Translated: CASTRAGGGQETQYF.

This clonotype was observed many times. The chain couples TRBV7-9 to TRBJ2-1; TRBD1 aligns across 7 bases. CDR3 size: 15 residues. Germline assignment: CDR1 SEHNR and CDR2 FQNEAQ (reference sequence). V shed 4 bases and J 3 bases; nucleotides not matched to a gene: 6. The CDR3 region has the DNA TGTGCCAGCAGCTCACAGGGGACGAACTACAATGAGCAGTTCTTC. It codes for CASSSQGTNYNEQFF.